Shown below are 26 T cell receptor beta chains from a single sample sequenced in a study of cytomegalovirus exposure and HLA in healthy donors. The primer mix had 60 Vbeta and 13 Jbeta primers. TCRdb's table, derived via immunoSEQ multiplex PCR, lists solely in-frame clones and lacks some. The sample includes about 190,000 clones, roughly 80% of them seen just once. The sequencing input was PBMCs. These receptors were collected from a woman between 18 and 30 years old in good health and CMV-seronegative.

This rearrangement joins TRBV4-2 to TRBJ1-1; no clear D gene. This CDR3 comprises 15 residues. CDR1 and CDR2 from the germline V gene are LGHNA and YNFKEQ. V gave up 4 bases and J gave up 2 bases, with 14 bases separating them. The CDR3 nucleotides are TGTGCCAGCAGCCGCCCCGGGTTTCTAAACACTGAAGCTTTCTTT. Translating gives CASSRPGFLNTEAFF.

This clone was picked up one time. The V and J genes are TRBV10-1 and TRBJ1-2, with TRBD1 matching over 11 bases. Germline V CDR1 and CDR2: WNHNN, SYGVQD (reference sequence). There are 15 residues in the CDR3. The V gene end was trimmed by 3 bases and the J gene end by 6 bases; junction bases not matched to a gene: 6. CDR3: CASSDGTGGADGYTF. CDR3 coding DNA: TGCGCCAGCAGTGACGGGACAGGGGGAGCGGATGGCTACACCTTC.

The V call is TRBV4-3, the J call TRBJ2-7; TRBD1 agrees at 8 bases. CDR3 length equals 12 residues. Germline V gene lookup returns CDR1 LGHNA and CDR2 YSLEER. V shed 4 bases and J 6 bases; nucleotides not matched to a gene: 2. This CDR3 reads CASSLTGGEQYF. The CDR3 DNA follows: TGCGCCAGCAGCCTCACAGGGGGCGAGCAGTACTTC.

The J gene is TRBJ2-6, the V gene TRBV11-2; 8 bases are shared with TRBD1. The trim removed 1 base at V and 3 bases at J, leaving 2 bases unmatched. Germline CDR1 and CDR2: SGHAT and FQNNGV. This CDR3 spans 16 amino acids. CDR3 bases: TGTGCCAGCAGCTTAGGGACAGGGTATGGGGCCAACGTCCTGACTTTC. Translating gives CASSLGTGYGANVLTF.

The genes are TRBV7-2 and TRBJ2-1; 10 bases line up with TRBD2. Germline-derived CDR1 and CDR2 are SGHTA and FQGNSA. This CDR3 region has 14 residues. Losses at the gene ends were 4 bases for V and 6 bases for J; bases not matched to a gene: 3. This CDR3 reads CASSSGLALNEQFF. CDR3 sequence (DNA): TGTGCCAGCAGCTCGGGACTAGCGCTCAATGAGCAGTTCTTC. Variable domain in full (rest from reference TRBV7-2 and TRBJ2-1): GAGVSQSPSNKVTEKGKDVELRCDPISGHTALYWYRQSLGQGLEFLIYFQGNSAPDKSGLPSDRFSAERTGGSVSTLTIQRTQQEDSAVYLCASSSGLALNEQFFGPGTRLTVL.

The sample holds many counts of this clone. J is TRBJ2-3 and V is TRBV4-1, with TRBD2 as a possible D gene (5 bases). The V end lost 5 bases, the J end lost 5 bases, and 11 bases lay between the germline ends. The CDR3 is made up of 13 amino acids. Germline values: CDR1 MGHRA, CDR2 YSYEKL. In DNA form, the CDR3 reads TGCGCCAGCAGCGGAGGACTCGGAGATACGCAGTATTTT. This encodes CASSGGLGDTQYF.

The genes are TRBV11-3 and TRBJ2-3; TRBD2 aligns across 7 bases. This CDR3 is built from 15 residues. Germline assignment: CDR1 SGHNT and CDR2 YENEEA. J was trimmed by 2 bases and V by 1 base; bases with no gene match: 3. The CDR3, as DNA: TGTGCCAGCAGCTTAGCTAGCGGAGACACAGATACGCAGTATTTT. It yields the protein CASSLASGDTDTQYF.

CDR3 in amino acids: CASSMEGLAAGELFF. Here the CDR3 DNA reads TGTGCCAGCAGTATGGAGGGACTAGCTGCCGGGGAGCTGTTTTTT. V is TRBV6-1 and J is TRBJ2-2; 9 nucleotides agree with TRBD2. The CDR3 runs to 15 residues. Germline V gene lookup returns CDR1 MNHNS and CDR2 SASEGT. Trimming cost V 5 bases and J 6 bases; bases outside gene matches: 7.

This CDR3 reads CASSLVLNEQFF. The CDR3 nucleotides read TGCGCCAGCAGCTTGGTCCTAAATGAGCAGTTCTTC. The chain couples TRBV5-1 to TRBJ2-1; D call uncertain. The CDR3 extends over 12 amino acids. The V gene lost 0 bases and the J gene lost 7 bases, with 5 bases spanning the gap. CDR1 SGHRS and CDR2 YFSETQ come from the germline V gene.

V usage is TRBV5-1 and J usage is TRBJ2-2, with D tentatively TRBD1 (6 bases). The CDR3 contains 16 residues. V was trimmed by 0 bases and J by 1 base, leaving 10 bases between them. Per the germline V gene, CDR1 is SGHRS and CDR2 is YFSETQ. The CDR3 region has the DNA TGCGCCAGCAGCTTGGAGTTAGGGGGGAACACCGGGGAGCTGTTTTTT. It translates to CASSLELGGNTGELFF.

This chain uses TRBV15 with TRBJ1-2; 8 bases are a match to TRBD1. V shed 0 bases, J shed 5 bases, and the junction held 11 bases outside the gene matches. Germline V gives CDR1 LNHNV, CDR2 YYDKDF (reference sequence). The CDR3 has 17 amino acids. The CDR3 protein is CATSRDKVEGQVYGYTF. The CDR3 DNA is TGTGCCACCAGCAGAGATAAAGTTGAGGGACAGGTATATGGCTACACCTTC.

The rearrangement links TRBV10-3 to TRBJ1-5; 10 nucleotides agree with TRBD1. The CDR3 is 15 residues long. The germline CDR1 and CDR2 sequences are ENHRY and SYGVKD. J gave up 6 bases and V 0 bases, and 2 bases lay outside the gene matches. CDR3 region: CAISESGQGGQPQHF. The DNA for the CDR3 is TGTGCCATCAGTGAGTCCGGACAGGGGGGTCAGCCCCAGCATTTT.

This clone has more than one count but fewer than ten. The rearrangement joins TRBV4-2 to TRBJ2-7; D possibly corresponds to TRBD1 (5 bases). The CDR3 covers 14 residues. Germline V CDR1 and CDR2: LGHNA, YNFKEQ. Trimming removed 2 bases at V and 0 bases at J, with 8 bases between. The CDR3 DNA sequence: TGTGCCAGCAGCCAATCCGACAGCTCCTACGAGCAGTACTTC. The encoded protein is CASSQSDSSYEQYF.

V is TRBV7-2 and J is TRBJ1-5; D is possibly TRBD1 (6 bases). This CDR3 is built from 12 residues. Germline CDR1 reads SGHTA; CDR2 reads FQGNSA. Trimming stripped 4 bases from V and 8 bases from J, with 9 bases between. Here the CDR3 reads CASSSQGKPQHF. Written as DNA, the CDR3 is TGTGCCAGCAGCTCGCAGGGGAAGCCCCAGCATTTT.

The chain employs TRBV5-6 and TRBJ2-7, with unresolved D. The CDR3 consists of 12 residues. Looked up from germline, CDR1 is SGHDT and CDR2 is YYEEEE. Between the trimmed V and J ends, which lost 3 bases and 6 bases, there was a span of 10 bases. CDR3 region: CASSYSLSEQYF. Written as DNA, the CDR3 is TGTGCCAGCAGCTATTCTTTATCCGAGCAGTACTTC.

V gene TRBV4-3 combines with J gene TRBJ2-7; TRBD2 agrees at 16 bases. The CDR3 length is 15 residues. From germline, CDR1 is LGHNA and CDR2 YSLEER. Trimming at V came to 3 bases and at J to 4 bases, leaving 0 bases not matched to a gene. Written as DNA, the CDR3 is TGCGCCAGCAGCCAGGGACTAGCGGGAGGGTACGAGCAGTACTTC. Its protein product is CASSQGLAGGYEQYF.

The rearrangement joins TRBV7-3 to TRBJ2-1; tentatively, D is TRBD1 (5 bases). The CDR3 consists of 13 residues. Germline assignment: CDR1 SGHTA and CDR2 FQGTGA. Trimming left V 4 bases short and J 2 bases short, with 6 bases between. CDR3 in amino acids: CASSSTAYNEQFF. The CDR3 region has the DNA TGTGCCAGCAGCTCGACAGCCTACAATGAGCAGTTCTTC.

The genes are TRBV5-8 and TRBJ1-2; D gene uncertain. V lost 4 bases and J lost 4, with 17 bases in between. Germline assignment: CDR1 SGHTS and CDR2 YDEGEE. CDR3 length: 15 amino acids. CDR3: CASSPLQPRSYGYTF. CDR3 sequence (DNA): TGTGCCAGCAGCCCCCTCCAACCGCGGAGCTATGGCTACACCTTC.

This clone was observed once. This chain links TRBV28 with TRBJ1-6; 8 bases are shared with TRBD1. This CDR3 contains 16 residues. After removal of 6 bases from V and 7 bases from J, the junction contained 11 bases not matched to a gene. Germline CDR1 and CDR2: MDHEN and SYDVKM. CDR3 region: CASSVRPGQVNSPLHF. The CDR3 nucleotides are TGTGCCAGCAGCGTCCGCCCGGGACAGGTGAATTCACCCCTCCACTTT.

V and J are TRBV30 and TRBJ2-7; 7 bases fit TRBD2. CDR3 length: 15 amino acids. The germline V gene has CDR1 GTSNPN and CDR2 SVGIG (reference sequence). After removal of 3 bases from V and 1 base from J, the junction contained 9 bases not matched to a gene. The CDR3 sequence is CAWSSGTDSSYEQYF. In DNA form, the CDR3 reads TGTGCCTGGAGCAGCGGGACGGACTCTTCCTACGAGCAGTACTTC.

The genes are TRBV5-6 and TRBJ1-1; weak D call: TRBD1 (5 bases). V dropped 7 bases and J dropped 1 base, with 11 bases sitting between them. Germline V gene lookup returns CDR1 SGHDT and CDR2 YYEEEE. CDR3 length: 13 amino acids. The CDR3, as DNA: TGTGCCAGCGCCTGGGGCCGGAACACTGAAGCTTTCTTT. It yields the protein CASAWGRNTEAFF.

The V gene is TRBV5-1, the J gene TRBJ2-7; TRBD1 aligns across 9 bases. The CDR3 has 15 residues. The V segment lost 1 base and the J segment 4 bases; nucleotides outside the gene matches: 6. The germline V gene has CDR1 SGHRS and CDR2 YFSETQ. In DNA, the CDR3 is TGCGCCAGCAGCTTGACCGGGACAGGGCCGTACGAGCAGTACTTC. Translated, it gives CASSLTGTGPYEQYF.

With respect to this clone: The same CDR3 can be traced to other DNA sequences in this sample. The CDR3 DNA reads as TGTGCCAGCAGCTTGGGCCAGCGTGGATCCTACGAGCAGTACTTC. This codes for CASSLGQRGSYEQYF. The V and J genes are TRBV5-4 and TRBJ2-7; D call uncertain. Germline values: CDR1 SGHNT, CDR2 YYREEE (reference sequence). V lost 0 bases and J lost 1, with 11 bases in between. The CDR3 runs to 15 residues.

The rearrangement links TRBV5-1 to TRBJ2-7; the match to TRBD2 covers 8 bases. This CDR3 region has 14 residues. The germline CDR1 and CDR2 sequences are SGHRS and YFSETQ. Losses at the gene ends were 3 bases for V and 1 base for J; bases not matched to a gene: 3. Written as DNA, the CDR3 is TGCGCCAGCAGCTATAGCGGGGCATCCTACGAGCAGTACTTC. This gives the protein CASSYSGASYEQYF.

The V and J genes are TRBV7-9 and TRBJ1-1, with D maybe TRBD1 (5 bases). Germline CDR1 and CDR2: SEHNR and FQNEAQ (reference sequence). The CDR3 contains 14 residues. Trimming left V 3 bases short and J 0 bases short, with 8 bases between. The CDR3 reads CASSFGGMNTEAFF. The CDR3 DNA is TGTGCCAGCAGCTTTGGGGGGATGAACACTGAAGCTTTCTTT.

The chain employs TRBV4-1 and TRBJ2-5, with 9 bases aligning to TRBD2. The J call may be incorrect, as the DNA end agrees better with TRBJ2-7. From germline, CDR1 is MGHRA and CDR2 YSYEKL. The CDR3 length is 15 residues. The DNA for the CDR3 is TGCGCCAGCAGCCAAGGGCTAGCGGGAAAAAACGAGCAGTACTTC. Residues: CASSQGLAGKNEQYF.